These 22 T cell receptor beta chains came from one sample sequenced in a study of T cell repertoires in ileal Crohn's disease (dated by TCRdb to between 2018 and 2020). Libraries were constructed by the immunoSEQ multiplex PCR assay. TCRdb provides this immuneACCESS table in a form limited to in-frame rearrangements. Some clones are lacking; in checked studies, under half of them reflect an unresolved V gene, and why the rest are absent is not known. This sample holds 11,000 to 15,000 clones; around 78% were observed only once. The top ten clones comprise 18% of the sample. The material sequenced was ileal tissue. The receptors come from an adult with Crohn's disease.

The chain has TRBV4-1 and TRBJ1-5; D perhaps matches TRBD1 (6 bases). Looked up from germline, CDR1 is MGHRA and CDR2 is YSYEKL. V was shortened by 5 bases and J by 2 bases, with 13 bases between the two germline ends. CDR3 length: 15 residues. The CDR3 reads CASSSQGGRNQPQHF. In nucleotides, the CDR3 is TGCGCCAGCAGCTCACAAGGGGGTCGCAATCAGCCCCAGCATTTT.

The J gene is TRBJ2-7, the V gene TRBV7-3, with 11 bases lining up with TRBD2. The CDR3 covers 15 residues. With 5 bases clipped from V and 3 bases from J, the junction kept 6 bases outside the gene matches. Germline V gene lookup returns CDR1 SGHTA and CDR2 FQGTGA. Written as DNA, the CDR3 is TGTGCCAGCAGCATTACTAGCGGGGGTGTCTACGAGCAGTACTTC. Residues: CASSITSGGVYEQYF.

The chain's CDR3 is CASSEGGGGTRFSTEAFF. The CDR3, as DNA: TGTGCCAGCAGCGAGGGAGGGGGGGGCACTAGGTTTAGCACTGAAGCTTTCTTT. The chain has TRBV9 and TRBJ1-1; the D gene is possibly TRBD1 (6 bases). Germline assignment: CDR1 SGDLS and CDR2 YYNGEE. There are 18 residues in the CDR3. Trimming took off 3 bases at V and 4 bases at J, with 25 bases between the two ends.

A few counts support this clone. The V and J genes are TRBV30 and TRBJ1-1; D is undetermined. The CDR3 has 12 amino acids. CDR1 is GTSNPN, CDR2 SVGIG, per germline (reference sequence). V was trimmed by 5 bases and J by 8 bases, leaving 15 bases between them. The DNA of the CDR3 is TGTGCCTGGGACGACACCGCTCTGGAAGCTTTCTTT. Translated, it gives CAWDDTALEAFF.

The rearrangement uses TRBV4-3 and TRBJ1-2; TRBD1 is a possible D gene (6 bases). Trimming removed 0 bases at V and 4 bases at J, with 6 bases between. This CDR3 is built from 13 residues. Germline CDR1 is LGHNA and CDR2 is YSLEER. CDR3: CASSQDRGYGYTF. CDR3 in DNA: TGCGCCAGCAGCCAAGACAGGGGCTATGGCTACACCTTC.

This clone was counted a few times. This chain uses TRBV2 with TRBJ2-5; 13 nucleotides align to TRBD2. The CDR3 loop spans 16 amino acids. With 6 bases clipped from V and 2 bases from J, the junction kept 6 bases outside the gene matches. Germline V gives CDR1 SNHLY, CDR2 FYNNEI. The CDR3 protein is CASRRLAGGSQETQYF. CDR3 in DNA: TGTGCCAGCAGAAGACTAGCGGGGGGATCGCAAGAGACCCAGTACTTC.

V usage is TRBV5-1 and J usage is TRBJ1-1; D not resolved. Trimming pared 0 bases from V and 5 bases from J, leaving 14 bases between. CDR3 length equals 15 residues. CDR1 and CDR2 from the germline V gene are SGHRS and YFSETQ. The CDR3 here is CASSLETPSRTEAFF. The CDR3, as DNA: TGCGCCAGCAGCTTGGAGACTCCCAGTAGGACTGAAGCTTTCTTT.

Within the sample, this clone is medium-sized. The chain uses TRBV6-5 and TRBJ2-3; D ambiguous. From germline, CDR1 is MNHEY and CDR2 SVGAGI. The CDR3 sequence is 9 residues long. The V end was cut by 7 bases, the J end by 11 bases, with 7 bases between. The CDR3 region has the DNA TGTGCCAGCACTAAAATGCAGTATTTT. Protein product: CASTKMQYF.

The V call is TRBV19, the J call TRBJ1-2; 9 nucleotides agree with TRBD1. Germline CDR1 reads LNHDA; CDR2 reads SQIVND (reference sequence). This CDR3 is 15 amino acids long. V lost 5 bases to trimming and J lost 3 bases; unmatched junction nucleotides: 7. The CDR3 sequence is CASSRGQGGYYGYTF. CDR3 nucleotide sequence: TGTGCCAGTAGTCGGGGACAGGGAGGGTACTATGGCTACACCTTC.

The chain links TRBV27 to TRBJ2-7; the D gene is possibly TRBD2 (6 bases). Trimming removed 5 bases at V and 8 bases at J, with 16 bases between. CDR3 size: 13 residues. Germline lookup yields CDR1 MNHEY and CDR2 SMNVEV (reference sequence). The CDR3 reads CASSPSGLPKQYF. The CDR3 DNA reads as TGTGCCAGCAGTCCCTCGGGACTCCCTAAGCAGTACTTC.

The J gene is TRBJ2-5, the V gene TRBV19; TRBD2 matches 11 bases. The germline CDR1 and CDR2 sequences are LNHDA and SQIVND (reference sequence). Germline trimming cut 10 bases from V and 5 bases from J; bases unmatched to any gene: 9. This CDR3 has 14 residues. As DNA, the CDR3 is TGTGCCACCTCGGGTAGCGGGGGGGTGGAGACCCAGTACTTC. Protein sequence: CATSGSGGVETQYF. Full variable domain (rest looked up from reference TRBV19 and TRBJ2-5): DGGITQSPKYLFRKEGQNVTLSCEQNLNHDAMYWYRQDPGQGLRLIYYSQIVNDFQKGDIAEGYSVSREKKESFPLTVTSAQKNPTAFYLCATSGSGGVETQYFGPGTRLLVL.

This chain connects TRBV5-1 to TRBJ1-3; a possible D gene is TRBD1 (5 bases). In germline, CDR1 is SGHRS, CDR2 YFSETQ. This CDR3 spans 14 amino acids. With 2 bases removed from V and 11 bases from J, the gap between germline ends came to 17 bases. The CDR3 reads CASSLNQGQVPIYF. CDR3 in DNA: TGCGCCAGCAGCTTAAATCAGGGCCAGGTCCCCATATATTTT.

The gene calls are TRBV5-6 and TRBJ2-1; 9 bases match TRBD1. Germline V gene data show CDR1 as SGHDT and CDR2 as YYEEEE. There are 14 residues in the CDR3. Unmatched junction bases numbered 9, after V lost 5 bases and J lost 9 bases. The CDR3 DNA follows: TGTGCCAGCAGTCCCGGGACAGGGAGAGGTGAGCAGTTCTTC. It yields the protein CASSPGTGRGEQFF.

The chain uses TRBV2 and TRBJ2-5; no firm D call. V gave up 1 base and J gave up 5 bases, with 8 bases separating them. Germline loops: CDR1 SNHLY, CDR2 FYNNEI. This CDR3 contains 13 residues. CDR3 in amino acids: CASSEEALETQYF. CDR3 in DNA: TGTGCCAGCAGTGAAGAAGCCTTGGAGACCCAGTACTTC.

The chain employs TRBV6-5 and TRBJ2-2; D remains ambiguous. Trimming cost V 4 bases and J 3 bases, with 3 bases left between them. The CDR3 has 12 amino acids. Germline loops: CDR1 MNHEY, CDR2 SVGAGI. CDR3 sequence (DNA): TGTGCCAGCAGTTCCTACACCGGGGAGCTGTTTTTT. Protein product: CASSSYTGELFF.

CDR3 coding DNA: TGTGCCCAACGGCAGTCAGGGGGCAAGTCGGCTGAAGCTTTCTTT. This encodes CAQRQSGGKSAEAFF. The genes are TRBV30 and TRBJ1-1; 8 nucleotides match TRBD1. From germline, CDR1 is GTSNPN and CDR2 SVGIG (reference sequence). V shed 8 bases and J 6 bases; nucleotides not matched to a gene: 17. CDR3 length: 15 amino acids.

The gene calls are TRBV11-3 and TRBJ2-7; 10 nucleotides align to TRBD1. Germline CDR1 is SGHNT and CDR2 is YENEEA. This CDR3 is 14 amino acids long. With V trimmed by 3 bases and J by 6 bases, 5 bases remained unmatched. CDR3 sequence reads: CASSLTGGSIEQYF. CDR3 in DNA: TGTGCCAGCAGCTTGACAGGGGGCTCGATCGAGCAGTACTTC.

The chain couples TRBV27 to TRBJ1-5; TRBD1 is a possible D gene (5 bases). V was cut by 5 bases and J by 0 bases, with 17 bases left in between. The germline CDR1 and CDR2 sequences are MNHEY and SMNVEV (reference sequence). This CDR3 region has 17 residues. This CDR3 reads CASSQPGGGDSNQPQHF. DNA of the CDR3: TGTGCCAGCAGTCAACCTGGCGGGGGAGATAGCAATCAGCCCCAGCATTTT.

The chain combines TRBV7-6 with TRBJ2-1; possible D gene TRBD2, 6 bases. The CDR3 has 16 residues. CDR1 is SGHVS, CDR2 FNYEAQ, per germline. The V end lost 1 base, the J end lost 2 bases, and 12 bases lay between the germline ends. CDR3 DNA: TGTGCCAGCAGCTTAGAAGGCGGGAATGCCTACAATGAGCAGTTCTTC. Translated, it gives CASSLEGGNAYNEQFF.

The J gene is TRBJ1-2, the V gene TRBV7-9, with 12 nucleotides matching TRBD1. The germline V gene has CDR1 SEHNR and CDR2 FQNEAQ (reference sequence). The ends lost 5 bases at V and 4 bases at J; junction bases unmatched: 11. This CDR3 spans 17 amino acids. The chain's CDR3 is CASSLAGTGGFGYGYTF. The CDR3 DNA reads as TGTGCCAGCAGCCTCGCCGGGACAGGGGGCTTCGGCTATGGCTACACCTTC.

This clone came up a few times. This chain links TRBV6-5 with TRBJ1-2; 8 positions agree with TRBD1. The CDR3 totals 13 residues. The junction had 2 bases not matched to a gene; V was cut back by 2 bases and J by 6 bases. The germline CDR1 and CDR2 sequences are MNHEY and SVGAGI. This CDR3 is CASSYQTGDGYTF. DNA for the CDR3: TGTGCCAGCAGTTACCAGACAGGGGATGGCTACACCTTC.

The genes are TRBV19 and TRBJ1-5; 9 nucleotides line up with TRBD1. Per germline, CDR1 LNHDA and CDR2 SQIVND (reference sequence). CDR3 length: 14 amino acids. V trimming: 5 bases; J trimming: 7 bases; junction bases outside the gene matches: 6. CDR3 region: CASSARTGVQPQHF. CDR3 DNA sequence: TGTGCCAGTAGTGCAAGGACAGGGGTCCAGCCCCAGCATTTT.